This TCR beta chain came from a study of T cell clones after liver transplantation. This clone turned up a few times. Profiled with immunoSEQ multiplex PCR; TCRdb holds only in-frame clones, not every one. The profile shows 98,000 or so clones, around 86% of them singletons. Germline V lookup: CDR1 SGHDT, CDR2 YYEEEE. V gave up 2 bases and J gave up 7 bases, with 25 bases separating them. The CDR3 sequence is 18 residues long. This receptor was obtained from a human donor who received a liver transplant. The specimen comprised CD4+ T cells from blood, sampled before liver transplant. V usage is TRBV5-6 and J usage is TRBJ1-5, with D possibly TRBD1 on 6 matching bases. The CDR3 nucleotides are TGTGCCAGCAGCTTCCGTCGGGACAAATGGGCCCTTAAACAGCCCCAGCATTTT. It specifies CASSFRRDKWALKQPQHF.